This T cell receptor (beta chain) was sequenced in a study of cytomegalovirus exposure and HLA in healthy donors. Study results and limitations: An Asian-associated ancestry cluster reportedly showed fewer N-insertions than the roughly 600-donor mean in a later analysis.

The PCR employed 60 Vbeta primers together with 13 Jbeta primers. The data were produced by immunoSEQ multiplex PCR, yet TCRdb's version contains in-frame clones alone and is incomplete. The data hold about 52,000 clones, with 72% observed a single time. This CDR3 has 16 residues. Germline-derived CDR1 and CDR2 are SGHNT and YYREEE (reference sequence). V lost 3 bases and J lost 8; bases outside the gene matches: 9. Regarding this clone: Its antigen is as yet unknown.

The source of this sequence is a woman in her 50s in good health and CMV-seronegative. Material: PBMCs. The chain carries TRBV5-4 and TRBJ2-2; TRBD1 aligns across 11 bases. The CDR3 loop reads CASSSMTGTGGGELFF. The CDR3, as DNA: TGTGCCAGCAGCTCAATGACCGGGACAGGGGGAGGGGAGCTGTTTTTT.